This T cell receptor beta chain was found in a study of T cell repertoires in cytomegalovirus infection. The overall study: HLA-C-restricted CMV epitopes, recently identified, and well-studied HLA-B-restricted ones were used by the study. Study outcomes and limitations: The cumulative frequency of public TCR beta families distinguished individuals who carried CMV together with the relevant HLA. HLA-C-restricted CMV clonotypes gave the most frequent clonotype in two of eight donors.

TCRdb itself ran the reads through MiXCR, one entry per CDR3 protein. The sample yields roughly 920,000 distinct CDR3 sequences, about a third seen once. The length of the CDR3 is 18 residues. Germline-derived CDR1 and CDR2 are LNHNV and YYDKDF (reference sequence). V gave up 0 bases and J gave up 5 bases, with 19 bases separating them. About this clonotype itself: Its antigen is as yet unknown.

Here the sequenced sample was cultured CD8+ T cells from PBMCs, taken from culture after CMV antigen stimulation. This clonotype was obtained from a human donor in good health (CMV status not recorded). Some clones in this sample may be carry-over from other donors' samples. The chain carries TRBV15 and TRBJ1-4; a weak D match, TRBD1 (5 bases). CDR3 nucleotide sequence: TGTGCCACCAGCAGAGATTCCGCCACGGGGACCGTGAATGAAAAACTGTTTTTT. Translated: CATSRDSATGTVNEKLFF.